This TCR beta chain was recorded in a study of identical twins. The CDR3 is 12 amino acids. Losses at the gene ends were 4 bases for V and 1 base for J; bases not matched to a gene: 1. In germline, CDR1 is GTSNPN, CDR2 SVGIG (reference sequence). Only healthy Caucasians were included as donors. TCRdb analysed the 5' RACE reads with MiXCR anew, one entry per CDR3 protein. The sample carries 690,000 or so distinct CDR3 sequences, roughly 6% recorded once. This clonotype showed up just a few times. Its antigen remains unknown. Study-level results: With monozygotic twins, out-of-frame TCR alpha sharing exceeded what models estimated. Rather than following the same donors, the conclusions depended on cross-sectional statistical analysis.

This TCR was sampled from a man aged 18 to 35 in good health. Sequenced sample: naive T cells sorted from blood. The rearrangement joins TRBV30 to TRBJ2-7, with 7 bases lining up with TRBD1. The CDR3 nucleotides read TGTGCCTGGACACAGGGGTCCTACGAGCAGTACTTC. It yields the protein CAWTQGSYEQYF.